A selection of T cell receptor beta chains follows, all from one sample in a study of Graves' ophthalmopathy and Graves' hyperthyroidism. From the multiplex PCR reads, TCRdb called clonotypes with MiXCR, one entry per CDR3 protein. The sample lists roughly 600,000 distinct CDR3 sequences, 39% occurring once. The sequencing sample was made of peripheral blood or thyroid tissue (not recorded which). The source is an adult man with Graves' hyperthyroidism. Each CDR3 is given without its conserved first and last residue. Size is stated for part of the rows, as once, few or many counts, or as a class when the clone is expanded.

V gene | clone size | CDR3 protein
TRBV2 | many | ASSAGIQGGNQPQH
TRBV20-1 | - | SASSSGSGYEQY
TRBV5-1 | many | ASSLAMDRAHEQY
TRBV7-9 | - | ASSLADERKDTQY
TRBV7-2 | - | ASSPEGWSYNEQF
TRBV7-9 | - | ASSLVHWRHEQF
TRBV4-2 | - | ASSQETGPTDTQY
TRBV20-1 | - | SAELGDTQY
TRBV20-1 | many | SARDFVAGEYYGYT
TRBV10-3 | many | AISATLPYGYT
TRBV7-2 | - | ASSLVARRDNEQY
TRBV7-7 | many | ASSLDTSSGNTIY
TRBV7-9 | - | ASSFGTGGEQETQY
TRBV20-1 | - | SARGVMNTEAF
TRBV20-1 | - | SARDPGVTEAF
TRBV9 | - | ASSVGGGTDYEQY
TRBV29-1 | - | SVDSPQGFEQY
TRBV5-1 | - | ASRERLTPYEQY
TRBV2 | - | ASSEQVFSGANVLT
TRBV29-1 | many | SVETGMTYEQY
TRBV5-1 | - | ASSLGPFGTEETQY
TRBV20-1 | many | SARGDRTYEQY
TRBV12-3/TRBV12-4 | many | ASDTGFADQPQH
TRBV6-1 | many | ASSVQGSAGNTIY
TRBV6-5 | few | ASSSMSAGQFANNQPQH
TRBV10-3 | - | AIRGAGTTYEQY
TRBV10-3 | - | ATGAGFVGGYT
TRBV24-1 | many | ATSDFQGASGRGELF
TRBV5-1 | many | ASSLGTDGTGELF
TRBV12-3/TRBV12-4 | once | ASSADRQNTEAF
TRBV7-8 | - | ASGGLAPNSPLH
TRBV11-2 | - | ASSLGQHQH
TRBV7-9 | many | ASSRPQGTFYGYT
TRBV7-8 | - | ASSLGDGMSTDTQY
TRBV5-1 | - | ASSGTRSYNEQY
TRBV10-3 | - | AISESGSGTEAF
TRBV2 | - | VTSGRAEAF
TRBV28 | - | ASSAGQLYEQY
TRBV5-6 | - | ASSSRDTTFTVYEQY
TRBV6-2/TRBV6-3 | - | ASRSGTGPTEAF
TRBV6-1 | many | ASSENSFSGNTIY
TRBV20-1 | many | SARPADRGGGEKLF
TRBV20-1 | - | SATRDGTYNEQF
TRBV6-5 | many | ASSHRAGGPQETQY
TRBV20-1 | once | SAIGDSREQF
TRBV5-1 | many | ASSPGGVLSYEQY
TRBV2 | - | ASSASHSYEQY
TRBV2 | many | ASLNTGELF
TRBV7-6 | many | ASSRRGQGIYGYT
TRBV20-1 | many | SAPGDQGETQY
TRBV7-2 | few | ASSLAPVPRTEAF
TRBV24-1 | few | ASSPGTSKEAF
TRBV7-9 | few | ASSSPGHLLTGELF
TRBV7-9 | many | ASSLGTDEQY